This T cell receptor (beta chain) was identified during a study of radiation and T cells in renal cell carcinoma. About this clone: Its antigen is undetermined.

Indicated time point: blood 2 weeks post-SBRT. Treatment indicated: 15 Gy SBRT to primary tumor, nephrectomy 4 weeks later. The patient's renal cell carcinoma had clear cell pathology. General observations from the study: Top tumor clonotypes rose in blood 2 weeks post-radiation, then contracted. No pretreatment tumor biopsies were available for baseline clonotypes.

Clones were sequenced by immunoSEQ multiplex PCR, and TCRdb holds only the in-frame ones, with some missing. The table includes around 86,000 clones, 65% to 90% detected once. The germline V gene encodes CDR1 SGHRS and CDR2 YFSETQ. The CDR3 extends over 15 amino acids. V dropped 2 bases and J dropped 10; count of bases not matched to a gene: 7. The specimen was blood, collected from a patient whose treatment included radiotherapy and nephrectomy. The rearrangement uses TRBV5-1 and TRBJ1-6, with 9 bases that match TRBD1. The source is a woman aged 50 to 60 with renal cell carcinoma. CDR3: CASSLKGQGGSPLHF. CDR3 coding DNA: TGCGCCAGCAGCTTAAAGGGACAGGGAGGGTCACCCCTCCACTTT.